This T cell receptor (beta chain) originates from a study of shared T cell receptors in the human thymus. The CDR3 loop spans 18 amino acids. The ends lost 3 bases at V and 3 bases at J; junction bases unmatched: 14. Per germline, CDR1 LNHDA and CDR2 SQIVND (reference sequence). The data were produced by immunoSEQ multiplex PCR, yet TCRdb's version contains in-frame clones alone and is incomplete. The data contain approximately 490,000 clones, approximately 80% of them singletons. These data were also filed under a second study, of human thymus T cells. That paper states: Among the donors, all were healthy Finnish infants having corrective surgery for congenital heart defects.

The source is a boy under two years old with a congenital heart defect. Sample: thymocytes. The genes are TRBV19 and TRBJ2-1; 7 positions agree with TRBD2. Here the CDR3 reads CASSIGLAEQLNYNEQFF. As DNA, the CDR3 is TGTGCCAGTAGTATCGGTCTAGCGGAGCAACTTAACTACAATGAGCAGTTCTTC.